This T cell receptor beta chain originates from a study of T cells in Graves' hyperthyroidism and ophthalmopathy. Researchers took RNA transcripts and amplified the TCR beta CDR3 regions from them. HTBI primers were the set used in a first-round RT-PCR of the TCR CDR3. TCRdb re-analysed the multiplex PCR reads in MiXCR, keeping a single row per CDR3 protein. The table has almost 350,000 distinct CDR3 sequences, 18% seen once. CDR3 length equals 13 residues. As to this clonotype: The junction departs from germline at one end; a sequencing error may be responsible.

The sample was blood. The chain combines TRBV12-3 or TRBV12-4 with TRBJ1-1, with 7 bases lining up with TRBD1. The source of this sequence is a middle-aged woman with Graves' ophthalmopathy. CDR3 in amino acids: CASSVQGNTEAYF. DNA of the CDR3: TGTGCCAGCAGTGTACAGGGGAACACTGAAGCTTACTTT.